This T cell receptor beta chain emerged from a study of blood T cell repertoires in COVID-19. Study background: Sample material is recorded as cDNA or gDNA derived from T cells, B-cell-depleted T cells, or PBMCs.

Sequenced by immunoSEQ multiplex PCR; TCRdb stores in-frame clones only, minus some. The repertoire holds around 300,000 clones, with 85% to 90% as singletons. Sample: PBMCs or T cells enriched from blood (not recorded which). The sequence derives from a young woman who had recovered from COVID-19.

The CDR3 DNA sequence: TGTGCCAGTAGTATCCAGGGGAATGAAGCTTTCTTT. Encoded protein: CASSIQGNEAFF. V usage is TRBV19 and J usage is TRBJ1-1, with D tentatively TRBD1 (6 bases). The CDR3 extends over 12 amino acids. Germline loops: CDR1 LNHDA, CDR2 SQIVND (reference sequence). V was cut by 3 bases and J by 7 bases, with 9 bases left in between. Together with reference TRBV19 and TRBJ1-1, the CDR3 gives the full variable domain: DGGITQSPKYLFRKEGQNVTLSCEQNLNHDAMYWYRQDPGQGLRLIYYSQIVNDFQKGDIAEGYSVSREKKESFPLTVTSAQKNPTAFYLCASSIQGNEAFFGQGTRLTVV.